This TCR beta chain was sequenced during a study of cytomegalovirus exposure and HLA in healthy donors. Germline V gene lookup returns CDR1 ENHRY and CDR2 SYGVKD. Trimming took off 3 bases at V and 6 bases at J, with 15 bases between the two ends. CDR3 size: 14 residues. Some clones are missing from TCRdb's copy, which holds only in-frame ones; the method was immunoSEQ multiplex PCR. Found here are roughly 250,000 clones, just under 90% of them singletons; the top ten hold about 3%. The V gene is TRBV10-3, the J gene TRBJ2-7; D might be TRBD1 (5 bases). This clonotype was obtained from a man between 18 and 35 years old in good health and CMV-seronegative. The sequencing sample was made of PBMCs. The CDR3 coding sequence is TGTGCCATCAGTGACAGGGTAAACGAGAGCGAGCAGTACTTC. Translation gives CAISDRVNESEQYF.